This section outlines one T cell receptor (beta chain) sequence together with its context. Its antigen remains unidentified. PCR involved 60 Vbeta and 13 Jbeta primers. The table came from immunoSEQ multiplex PCR; TCRdb's copy has only in-frame clones and leaves some out. The table includes approximately 150,000 clones, roughly four fifths detected once. This entry is derived from a study of cytomegalovirus exposure and HLA in healthy donors. General study points: As confirmed in vitro, a few CMV-associated chains were specific for CMV antigens.

The V gene's germline CDR1 is SGHVS and CDR2 FNYEAQ. The trim removed 3 bases at V and 5 bases at J, leaving 12 bases unmatched. The CDR3 consists of 17 residues. The source is a man aged 40-49 years in good health and CMV-seronegative. Sequencing used PBMCs. The genes are TRBV7-6 and TRBJ2-5; 10 nucleotides align to TRBD2. CDR3 region: CASSFRLAGRVEETQYF. CDR3 sequence (DNA): TGTGCCAGCAGCTTTCGACTAGCGGGCCGAGTTGAGGAGACCCAGTACTTC.